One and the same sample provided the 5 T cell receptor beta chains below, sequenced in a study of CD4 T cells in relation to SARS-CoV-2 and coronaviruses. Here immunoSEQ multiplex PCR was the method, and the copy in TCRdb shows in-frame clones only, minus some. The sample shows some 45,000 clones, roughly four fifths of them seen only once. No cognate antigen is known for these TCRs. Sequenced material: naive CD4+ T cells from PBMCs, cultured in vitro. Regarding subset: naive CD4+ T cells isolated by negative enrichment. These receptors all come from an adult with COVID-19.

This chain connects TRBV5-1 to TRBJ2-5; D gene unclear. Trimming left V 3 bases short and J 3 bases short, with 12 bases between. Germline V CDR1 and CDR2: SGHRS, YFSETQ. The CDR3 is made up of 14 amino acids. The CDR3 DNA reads TGCGCCAGCAGCTCCGAGGCCGTGGAAGAGACCCAGTACTTC. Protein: CASSSEAVEETQYF.

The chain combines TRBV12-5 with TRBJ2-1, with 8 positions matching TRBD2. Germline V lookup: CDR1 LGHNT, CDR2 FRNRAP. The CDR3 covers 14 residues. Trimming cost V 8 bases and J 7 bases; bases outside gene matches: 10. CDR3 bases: TGTGCTAGTTACCGGGAGGGTCTTGGGAATGAGCAGTTCTTC. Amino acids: CASYREGLGNEQFF.

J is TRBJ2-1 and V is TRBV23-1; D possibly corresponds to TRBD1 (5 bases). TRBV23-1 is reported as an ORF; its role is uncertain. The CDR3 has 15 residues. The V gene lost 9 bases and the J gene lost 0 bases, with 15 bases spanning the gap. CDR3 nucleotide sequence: TGCGCCAGTCAGGGTTTAAGGGGCTCCTACAATGAGCAGTTCTTC. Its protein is CASQGLRGSYNEQFF.

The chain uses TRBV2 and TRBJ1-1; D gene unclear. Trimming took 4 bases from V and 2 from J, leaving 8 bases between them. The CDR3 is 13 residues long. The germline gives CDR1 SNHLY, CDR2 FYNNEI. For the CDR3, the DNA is TGTGCCAGCAGTGGGACCCGAAACACTGAAGCTTTCTTT. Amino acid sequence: CASSGTRNTEAFF.

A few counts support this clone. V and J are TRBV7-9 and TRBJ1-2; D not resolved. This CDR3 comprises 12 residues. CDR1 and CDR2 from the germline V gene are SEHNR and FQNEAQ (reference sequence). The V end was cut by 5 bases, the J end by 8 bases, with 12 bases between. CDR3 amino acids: CASSPAGRGYTF. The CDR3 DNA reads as TGTGCCAGCAGCCCGGCCGGAAGAGGCTACACCTTC.